The rows below give T cell receptor beta chains drawn from one sample of a study of blood T cell repertoires in COVID-19. This table comes from immunoSEQ multiplex PCR, and its TCRdb copy is limited to in-frame clones, with some not included. This table holds 150,000 to 180,000 clones, 65% to 90% found once. The specimen sequenced was peripheral blood. These receptor sequences come from a woman aged 55-69 years with COVID-19, enrolled during active disease. Each CDR3 is given with its conserved first and last residue. The order of the fields is clone size, J gene, CDR3 length, D gene, V gene, CDR3 protein, CDR3 DNA. D genes are given only for firm matches. Clone size is shown for a subset of rows, as once, few, many or a class of expanded clone.

-	TRBJ2-7	14	-	TRBV28	CASSTTGHFYEQYF	TGTGCCAGCAGTACCACGGGACATTTCTACGAGCAGTACTTC
-	TRBJ1-1	13	-	TRBV6-4	CASRPGGNTEAFF	TGTGCCAGCAGGCCCGGAGGGAACACTGAAGCTTTCTTT
-	TRBJ1-2	20	-	TRBV5-5	CASSLDPWAGLTRGRSGYTF	TGTGCCAGCAGCTTGGATCCGTGGGCAGGTCTTACCAGGGGCAGGAGTGGCTACACCTTC
-	TRBJ2-7	15	-	TRBV3-1/TRBV3-2	CASSLILGANYEQYF	TGTGCCAGCAGCCTAATACTGGGAGCTAACTACGAGCAGTACTTC
few	TRBJ1-4	15	TRBD1	TRBV7-8	CASSRDRATNEKLFF	TGTGCCAGCAGCAGGGACAGGGCCACTAATGAAAAACTGTTTTTT
-	TRBJ1-1	15	TRBD1	TRBV6-5	CASSLSGGWGTEAFF	TGTGCCAGCAGTTTATCAGGGGGCTGGGGCACTGAAGCTTTCTTT
-	TRBJ2-3	15	TRBD1	TRBV24-1	CATNPGGALTDTQYF	TGTGCCACCAACCCAGGGGGCGCGTTGACAGATACGCAGTATTTT
-	TRBJ1-2	17	-	TRBV7-8	CASSFLRWDTRNYGYTF	TGTGCCAGCAGCTTCCTCCGCTGGGACACGAGAAACTATGGCTACACCTTC
many	TRBJ1-1	14	-	TRBV28	CASSFGGADTEAFF	TGTGCCAGCAGTTTTGGGGGGGCGGACACTGAAGCTTTCTTT
-	TRBJ2-7	14	TRBD2	TRBV29-1	CSVEGWEGSYEQYF	TGCAGCGTTGAAGGGTGGGAGGGAAGCTACGAGCAGTACTTC
-	TRBJ2-3	14	TRBD2	TRBV7-3	CASSLWREGNTQYF	TGTGCCAGCAGCTTATGGCGGGAGGGGAATACGCAGTATTTT
-	TRBJ2-7	15	TRBD1	TRBV3-1/TRBV3-2	CASSHPTGSPYEQYF	TGTGCCAGCAGCCATCCGACAGGGAGTCCCTACGAGCAGTACTTC
-	TRBJ2-7	14	-	TRBV5-1	CASSLESLSYEQYF	TGCGCCAGCAGCTTGGAATCCCTCTCCTACGAGCAGTACTTC
-	TRBJ2-2	15	-	TRBV9	CASSGIRGDTGELFF	TGTGCCAGCAGCGGGATCAGGGGGGACACCGGGGAGCTGTTTTTT
-	TRBJ1-6	15	-	TRBV19	CASWPGSSYNSPLHF	TGTGCCAGTTGGCCGGGAAGCTCCTATAATTCACCCCTCCACTTT
-	TRBJ1-2	15	TRBD1	TRBV5-1	CASRQGTGGSYGYTF	TGCGCCAGCAGACAAGGGACAGGGGGGAGCTATGGCTACACCTTC
once	TRBJ1-6	14	TRBD1	TRBV7-3	CASSAGTGNSPLHF	TGTGCCAGCAGCGCTGGGACAGGGAACTCACCCCTCCACTTT
-	TRBJ1-1	10	-	TRBV20-1	CSARDRVDFF	TGCAGTGCTAGAGATCGGGTGGATTTCTTT
once	TRBJ2-1	15	TRBD2	TRBV6-4	CASSPTSGGYNEQFF	TGTGCCAGCAGTCCGACTAGCGGGGGCTACAATGAGCAGTTCTTC
-	TRBJ2-5	15	-	TRBV6-1	CASSEHSSKGETQYF	TGTGCCAGCAGTGAACACTCCTCCAAGGGGGAGACCCAGTACTTC
-	TRBJ2-3	15	TRBD2	TRBV5-1	CASSLEAGAGDTQYF	TGCGCCAGCAGCTTGGAAGCGGGGGCGGGAGATACGCAGTATTTT
once	TRBJ2-1	12	TRBD2	TRBV29-1	CSGAGVGNEQFF	TGCAGCGGGGCGGGAGTGGGAAATGAGCAGTTCTTC
-	TRBJ1-3	15	-	TRBV5-1	CASSPTGNSGNTIYF	TGCGCCAGCAGCCCCACAGGGAACTCTGGAAACACCATATATTTT
once	TRBJ1-1	15	-	TRBV3-1/TRBV3-2	CASSQVAGSGTEAFF	TGTGCCAGCAGCCAAGTGGCGGGCTCGGGGACTGAAGCTTTCTTT
-	TRBJ2-7	16	TRBD1	TRBV19	CATQSVFLGQGDEQYF	TGTGCCACTCAGTCTGTGTTTTTAGGACAGGGAGACGAGCAGTACTTC
once	TRBJ2-1	15	TRBD2	TRBV7-7	CASSPLLAANNEQFF	TGTGCTAGCAGCCCATTGCTAGCGGCAAACAATGAGCAGTTCTTC
-	TRBJ1-1	13	TRBD1	TRBV10-3	CASSGQENTEAFF	TGTGCCAGCTCGGGACAGGAGAACACTGAAGCTTTCTTT
-	TRBJ1-3	15	TRBD1	TRBV18	CASSWKTGAGNTIYF	TGTGCCAGCTCATGGAAGACAGGGGCTGGAAACACCATATATTTT
-	TRBJ1-4	17	-	TRBV19	CASSWSSPRRTNEKLFF	TGTGCCAGTAGCTGGTCATCACCGAGGAGAACTAATGAAAAACTGTTTTTT
-	TRBJ1-1	13	-	TRBV12-5	CASGLVNNAEAFF	TGTGCTAGTGGTTTGGTAAACAATGCTGAAGCTTTCTTT
-	TRBJ1-6	16	TRBD1	TRBV6-5	CASSYTGQRYNSPLHF	TGTGCCAGCAGTTACACGGGACAGAGATATAATTCACCCCTCCACTTT
-	TRBJ2-3	12	-	TRBV11-2	CASSLDADTQYF	TGTGCCAGCAGCTTAGACGCAGATACGCAGTATTTT
once	TRBJ2-4	17	TRBD2	TRBV7-9	CASSLALGTSGRVIQYF	TGTGCCAGCAGCTTAGCGTTGGGGACTAGCGGGAGAGTCATTCAGTACTTC
-	TRBJ1-5	19	TRBD1	TRBV7-2	CASSLAPGQGIFSNQPQHF	TGTGCCAGCAGCTTAGCGCCGGGACAGGGTATCTTTAGCAATCAGCCCCAGCATTTT
-	TRBJ1-5	14	-	TRBV28	CASSLGTTYQPQHF	TGTGCCAGCAGTTTAGGGACAACATATCAGCCCCAGCATTTT
-	TRBJ1-2	17	-	TRBV6-6	CASSLARGSLRHYGYTF	TGTGCCAGCAGTCTAGCTAGGGGGAGCCTTCGGCACTATGGCTACACCTTC
-	TRBJ2-3	17	TRBD1	TRBV4-2	CASSQGPTGGTEDTQYF	TGTGCCAGCAGCCAAGGACCGACAGGGGGCACGGAAGATACGCAGTATTTT